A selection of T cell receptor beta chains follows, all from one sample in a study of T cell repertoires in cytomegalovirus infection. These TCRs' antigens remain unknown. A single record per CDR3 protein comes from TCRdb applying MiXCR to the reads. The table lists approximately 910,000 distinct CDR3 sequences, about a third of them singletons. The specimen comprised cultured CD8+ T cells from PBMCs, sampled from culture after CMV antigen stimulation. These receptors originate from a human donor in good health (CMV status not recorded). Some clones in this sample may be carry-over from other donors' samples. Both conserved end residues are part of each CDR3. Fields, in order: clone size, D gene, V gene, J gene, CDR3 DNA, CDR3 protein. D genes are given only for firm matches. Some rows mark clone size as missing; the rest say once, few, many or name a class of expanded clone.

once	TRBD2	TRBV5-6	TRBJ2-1	TGTGCCAGCAGCCCTTGGTTGGCCTTGGGGGGGGGGCAGTTCTTC	CASSPWLALGGGQFF
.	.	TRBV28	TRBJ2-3	TGTGCCAGCAGTTCGGACAGGCGGGACCGACCGGACACAGATACGCAGTATTTT	CASSSDRRDRPDTDTQYF
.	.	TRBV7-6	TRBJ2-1	TGTGCCAGCAGCTGGGACAGGGGGCAAACTAGCGGGGGTTTGGATGAGCAGTTCTTC	CASSWDRGQTSGGLDEQFF
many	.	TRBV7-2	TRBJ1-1	TGTGCCAGCAGCTTATCTCCTGGTGTTATCACTGAAGCTTTCTTT	CASSLSPGVITEAFF
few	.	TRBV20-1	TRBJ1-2	TGCAGTGCGCCCCACCCGGACGGGACTAACTATGGCTACACCTTC	CSAPHPDGTNYGYTF
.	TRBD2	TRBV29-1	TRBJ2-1	TGCAGCGCACCGACTAGCGGAAAACAGTTCTTC	CSAPTSGKQFF
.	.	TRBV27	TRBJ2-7	TGTGCCAGCAGTTTCGGGGGACGGGGCTACGAGCAGTACTTC	CASSFGGRGYEQYF
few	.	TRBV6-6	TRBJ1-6	TGTGCCAGCAGTTACCGGACTGACTATAATTCACCCCTCCACTTT	CASSYRTDYNSPLHF
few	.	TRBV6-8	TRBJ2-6	TGTGCCAGCAGTTACTCGCCGGACAGTTCCCTCTCTGGGGCCAACGTCCTGACTTTC	CASSYSPDSSLSGANVLTF
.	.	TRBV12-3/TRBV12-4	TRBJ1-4	TGTGCCAGCAGTTCTCCGGAGGATGAAAAACTGTTTTTT	CASSSPEDEKLFF
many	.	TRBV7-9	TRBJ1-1	TGTGCCAGCAGCTTAGGGGGGAGAGGGACTGAAGCTTTCTTT	CASSLGGRGTEAFF
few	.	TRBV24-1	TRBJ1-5	TGTGCCACCGGAGCAGGGGTGGGCAATCAGCCCCAGCATTTT	CATGAGVGNQPQHF
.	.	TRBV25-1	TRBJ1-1	TGTGCCAGCGGCGAGCCAGAGAACACTGAAGCTTTCTTT	CASGEPENTEAFF
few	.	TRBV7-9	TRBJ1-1	TGTGCCAGCAACGGGTCAGACACCATGAACACTGAAGCTTTCTTT	CASNGSDTMNTEAFF
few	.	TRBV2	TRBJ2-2	TGTGCCATCCAGGGCCTCCGCGGGGAGCTGTTTTTT	CAIQGLRGELFF
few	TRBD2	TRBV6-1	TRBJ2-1	TGTGCCAGCGGGGTACTAGCGGGGGGGAGGAATGAGCAGTTCTTC	CASGVLAGGRNEQFF
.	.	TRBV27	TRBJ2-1	TGTGCCAGCGGCCTGGGGGCACGTGAGCAGTTCTTC	CASGLGAREQFF
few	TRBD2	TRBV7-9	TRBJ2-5	TGTGCCAGCAGCAAAATACTAGCGGCGCAAGAGACCCAGTACTTC	CASSKILAAQETQYF
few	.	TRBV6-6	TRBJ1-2	TGTGCCAGCAGTGCACTCCGGCAGCAAGCCTATGGCTACACCTTC	CASSALRQQAYGYTF
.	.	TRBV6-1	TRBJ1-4	TGTGCCAGCAGTGTAAGGACAGCGATAGCGGCAACTAATGAAAAACTGTTTTTT	CASSVRTAIAATNEKLFF
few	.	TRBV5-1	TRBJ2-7	TGCGCCAGCAGCTTGGCCTCAGGGATTCGGCACGAGCAGTACTTC	CASSLASGIRHEQYF